A single sample gave rise to the 17 T cell receptor beta chains below, sequenced in a study of blood T cell repertoires in COVID-19. Assay: immunoSEQ multiplex PCR; the TCRdb copy retains only in-frame clones and omits some. This sample carries 350,000 to 450,000 clones, 85% to 90% of them seen once, and the ten largest clones take more than 0.95%. Sequencing input: PBMCs or T cells enriched from blood (not recorded which). These receptors were obtained from a man aged 25-45 years who had recovered from COVID-19.

J is TRBJ2-3 and V is TRBV28, with 8 bases fitting TRBD1. CDR1 is MDHEN, CDR2 SYDVKM, per germline. The CDR3 contains 13 residues. V lost 10 bases, J lost 1 base, and 4 bases stayed unmatched. The CDR3, as DNA: TGTGCCAACCGGGGACAGGGCACAGATACGCAGTATTTT. This sequence encodes CANRGQGTDTQYF. The whole variable domain, remainder taken from reference TRBV28 and TRBJ2-3, is DVKVTQSSRYLVKRTGEKVFLECVQDMDHENMFWYRQDPGLGLRLIYFSYDVKMKEKGDIPEGYSVSREKKERFSLILESASTNQTSMYLCANRGQGTDTQYFGPGTRLTVL.

In its sample, this clone was seen once. V and J are TRBV2 and TRBJ1-6, with D perhaps matching TRBD1 (6 bases). Germline V gives CDR1 SNHLY, CDR2 FYNNEI. Trimming removed 6 bases at V and 10 bases at J, with 19 bases between. This CDR3 has 15 residues. The CDR3 DNA sequence: TGTGCCAGCAGACTCGAGGGGGGGGTTCGGTCACCCCTCCACTTT. Amino acid sequence: CASRLEGGVRSPLHF.

This chain joins TRBV2 and TRBJ1-1, with D perhaps matching TRBD1 (5 bases). The CDR3 consists of 11 residues. CDR1 is SNHLY, CDR2 FYNNEI, per germline. The germline V and J ends were trimmed by 8 bases and 9 bases, with 13 bases remaining between them. For the CDR3, the DNA is TGTGCCAGCGGATGGGACTGGCAAGCTTTCTTT. Translation gives CASGWDWQAFF.

J is TRBJ1-2 and V is TRBV30, with 7 bases that match TRBD1. There are 13 residues in the CDR3. The J segment lost 4 bases and the V segment lost 4 bases, leaving 6 bases of the junction unmatched. The V gene's germline CDR1 is GTSNPN and CDR2 SVGIG (reference sequence). The CDR3 reads CAWNPGGFYGYTF. CDR3 nucleotide sequence: TGTGCCTGGAACCCAGGGGGATTCTATGGCTACACCTTC.

The chain employs TRBV2 and TRBJ2-5; a weak D match, TRBD1 (6 bases). Germline CDR1 SNHLY, CDR2 FYNNEI. The germline V and J ends were trimmed by 3 bases and 5 bases, with 10 bases remaining between them. The CDR3 is 13 amino acids. The DNA for the CDR3 is TGTGCCAGCAGTGAGGGCAGGGGTGAGACCCAGTACTTC. Amino acids: CASSEGRGETQYF.

The J gene is TRBJ2-7, the V gene TRBV5-5; tentatively, D is TRBD1 (6 bases). Trimming took 5 bases from V and 2 from J, leaving 14 bases between them. This CDR3 is built from 14 residues. In germline, CDR1 is SGHKS, CDR2 YYEKEE (reference sequence). Written as DNA, the CDR3 is TGTGCCAGCAGTGTCACTGCAGGGGCCTACGAGCAGTACTTC. Protein sequence: CASSVTAGAYEQYF.

In this sample, this clone turned up once. The chain uses TRBV9 and TRBJ2-1, with TRBD2 identical over 8 bases. V trimming: 4 bases; J trimming: 8 bases; junction bases outside the gene matches: 20. The germline CDR1 and CDR2 sequences are SGDLS and YYNGEE. The CDR3 length is 18 residues. The CDR3 protein is CASSQPDLTSGGGDEQFF. DNA for the CDR3: TGTGCCAGCAGCCAACCCGATCTAACTAGCGGTGGTGGGGATGAGCAGTTCTTC.

This clone has just one count. One junction end disagrees with the germline gene, perhaps due to a read error. The rearrangement links TRBV7-2 to TRBJ2-1; a possible D gene is TRBD2 (6 bases). Germline CDR1 and CDR2: SGHTA and FQGNSA. The CDR3 runs 14 residues. CDR3 in amino acids: CASTLTTGVNEQFF. Here the CDR3 DNA reads TGTGCCAGCACCTTAACAACGGGAGTTAATGAGCAGTTCTTC.

V gene TRBV5-4 combines with J gene TRBJ2-7, with a possible D match to TRBD2 (5 bases). V was cut by 7 bases and J by 3 bases, with 14 bases left in between. The CDR3 runs to 13 residues. CDR1 is SGHNT, CDR2 YYREEE, per germline (reference sequence). The CDR3 reads CASRPDGLYEQYF. As DNA, the CDR3 is TGTGCCAGCCGTCCCGACGGACTCTACGAGCAGTACTTC.

The chain is built from TRBV28 and TRBJ2-1; TRBD2 matches at 8 bases. V trimming: 7 bases; J trimming: 10 bases; junction bases outside the gene matches: 15. This CDR3 comprises 15 residues. Germline-derived CDR1 and CDR2 are MDHEN and SYDVKM. The CDR3 here is CASIFPGVAGSEQFF. In DNA form, the CDR3 reads TGTGCCAGCATATTCCCGGGGGTAGCGGGAAGCGAGCAGTTCTTC.

The CDR3 DNA reads TGTGCCAGCAGCTTGAGACAGGCCGCGAACACCGGGGAGCTGTTTTTT. Amino acid sequence: CASSLRQAANTGELFF. The chain uses TRBV7-6 and TRBJ2-2; possibly TRBD1 for D (6 bases). CDR3 size: 16 residues. Germline V gene lookup returns CDR1 SGHVS and CDR2 FNYEAQ. V lost 3 bases to trimming and J lost 0 bases, with 11 bases between them.

This clone was recorded only once. V and J are TRBV19 and TRBJ2-7; 11 nucleotides agree with TRBD1. The germline CDR1 and CDR2 sequences are LNHDA and SQIVND (reference sequence). V lost 9 bases and J lost 2; bases outside the gene matches: 6. The CDR3 sequence is 14 residues long. The CDR3 DNA reads as TGTGCCAGCAAACCGGGACAGGGGGCCTACGAGCAGTACTTC. Its translation is CASKPGQGAYEQYF.

The chain links TRBV7-2 to TRBJ1-1; no clear D gene. The CDR3 sequence is 13 residues long. Trimming took 5 bases from V and 11 from J, leaving 18 bases between them. The germline V gene has CDR1 SGHTA and CDR2 FQGNSA. The CDR3 bases are TGTGCCAGCAGCCATACAGAGCCGGGGAATGCTTTCTTT. Translation: CASSHTEPGNAFF. Full variable domain (missing parts from reference TRBV7-2 and TRBJ1-1): GAGVSQSPSNKVTEKGKDVELRCDPISGHTALYWYRQSLGQGLEFLIYFQGNSAPDKSGLPSDRFSAERTGGSVSTLTIQRTQQEDSAVYLCASSHTEPGNAFFGQGTRLTVV.

This chain uses TRBV7-9 with TRBJ1-2, with D perhaps TRBD1 (5 bases). Looked up from germline, CDR1 is SEHNR and CDR2 is FQNEAQ (reference sequence). The CDR3 has 12 amino acids. With 1 base removed from V and 8 bases from J, the gap between germline ends came to 8 bases. CDR3 loop: CASSLGGEGYTF. The CDR3 coding sequence is TGTGCCAGCAGCTTAGGGGGGGAAGGCTACACCTTC.

The rearrangement uses TRBV5-1 and TRBJ2-5; 9 bases agree with TRBD1. Trimming took 4 bases from V and 5 from J; bases not matched to a gene: 12. Looked up from germline, CDR1 is SGHRS and CDR2 is YFSETQ. This CDR3 has 16 residues. In nucleotides, the CDR3 is TGCGCCAGCAGCCTGGGACAGGGAACGGCAAGGGAGACCCAGTACTTC. Translation gives CASSLGQGTARETQYF.

The CDR3 DNA sequence: TGTGCCAGCAGTTTAGCGGGAGGGGTGAATACGCAGTATTTT. It codes for CASSLAGGVNTQYF. The rearrangement joins TRBV28 to TRBJ2-3; 9 nucleotides line up with TRBD2. Germline values: CDR1 MDHEN, CDR2 SYDVKM. The CDR3 spans 14 residues. V was pared by 2 bases and J by 7 bases, with 4 bases of the junction left unmatched. Full variable domain (outside the CDR3, taken from reference TRBV28 and TRBJ2-3): DVKVTQSSRYLVKRTGEKVFLECVQDMDHENMFWYRQDPGLGLRLIYFSYDVKMKEKGDIPEGYSVSREKKERFSLILESASTNQTSMYLCASSLAGGVNTQYFGPGTRLTVL.

The chain has TRBV11-2 and TRBJ1-1; D is perhaps TRBD1 (6 bases). This CDR3 spans 16 amino acids. The germline V gene has CDR1 SGHAT and CDR2 FQNNGV. Trimming pared 2 bases from V and 1 base from J, leaving 14 bases between. The CDR3 loop reads CASSLSTGQPNTEAFF. The CDR3 DNA is TGTGCCAGCAGCTTATCAACAGGACAGCCGAACACTGAAGCTTTCTTT.